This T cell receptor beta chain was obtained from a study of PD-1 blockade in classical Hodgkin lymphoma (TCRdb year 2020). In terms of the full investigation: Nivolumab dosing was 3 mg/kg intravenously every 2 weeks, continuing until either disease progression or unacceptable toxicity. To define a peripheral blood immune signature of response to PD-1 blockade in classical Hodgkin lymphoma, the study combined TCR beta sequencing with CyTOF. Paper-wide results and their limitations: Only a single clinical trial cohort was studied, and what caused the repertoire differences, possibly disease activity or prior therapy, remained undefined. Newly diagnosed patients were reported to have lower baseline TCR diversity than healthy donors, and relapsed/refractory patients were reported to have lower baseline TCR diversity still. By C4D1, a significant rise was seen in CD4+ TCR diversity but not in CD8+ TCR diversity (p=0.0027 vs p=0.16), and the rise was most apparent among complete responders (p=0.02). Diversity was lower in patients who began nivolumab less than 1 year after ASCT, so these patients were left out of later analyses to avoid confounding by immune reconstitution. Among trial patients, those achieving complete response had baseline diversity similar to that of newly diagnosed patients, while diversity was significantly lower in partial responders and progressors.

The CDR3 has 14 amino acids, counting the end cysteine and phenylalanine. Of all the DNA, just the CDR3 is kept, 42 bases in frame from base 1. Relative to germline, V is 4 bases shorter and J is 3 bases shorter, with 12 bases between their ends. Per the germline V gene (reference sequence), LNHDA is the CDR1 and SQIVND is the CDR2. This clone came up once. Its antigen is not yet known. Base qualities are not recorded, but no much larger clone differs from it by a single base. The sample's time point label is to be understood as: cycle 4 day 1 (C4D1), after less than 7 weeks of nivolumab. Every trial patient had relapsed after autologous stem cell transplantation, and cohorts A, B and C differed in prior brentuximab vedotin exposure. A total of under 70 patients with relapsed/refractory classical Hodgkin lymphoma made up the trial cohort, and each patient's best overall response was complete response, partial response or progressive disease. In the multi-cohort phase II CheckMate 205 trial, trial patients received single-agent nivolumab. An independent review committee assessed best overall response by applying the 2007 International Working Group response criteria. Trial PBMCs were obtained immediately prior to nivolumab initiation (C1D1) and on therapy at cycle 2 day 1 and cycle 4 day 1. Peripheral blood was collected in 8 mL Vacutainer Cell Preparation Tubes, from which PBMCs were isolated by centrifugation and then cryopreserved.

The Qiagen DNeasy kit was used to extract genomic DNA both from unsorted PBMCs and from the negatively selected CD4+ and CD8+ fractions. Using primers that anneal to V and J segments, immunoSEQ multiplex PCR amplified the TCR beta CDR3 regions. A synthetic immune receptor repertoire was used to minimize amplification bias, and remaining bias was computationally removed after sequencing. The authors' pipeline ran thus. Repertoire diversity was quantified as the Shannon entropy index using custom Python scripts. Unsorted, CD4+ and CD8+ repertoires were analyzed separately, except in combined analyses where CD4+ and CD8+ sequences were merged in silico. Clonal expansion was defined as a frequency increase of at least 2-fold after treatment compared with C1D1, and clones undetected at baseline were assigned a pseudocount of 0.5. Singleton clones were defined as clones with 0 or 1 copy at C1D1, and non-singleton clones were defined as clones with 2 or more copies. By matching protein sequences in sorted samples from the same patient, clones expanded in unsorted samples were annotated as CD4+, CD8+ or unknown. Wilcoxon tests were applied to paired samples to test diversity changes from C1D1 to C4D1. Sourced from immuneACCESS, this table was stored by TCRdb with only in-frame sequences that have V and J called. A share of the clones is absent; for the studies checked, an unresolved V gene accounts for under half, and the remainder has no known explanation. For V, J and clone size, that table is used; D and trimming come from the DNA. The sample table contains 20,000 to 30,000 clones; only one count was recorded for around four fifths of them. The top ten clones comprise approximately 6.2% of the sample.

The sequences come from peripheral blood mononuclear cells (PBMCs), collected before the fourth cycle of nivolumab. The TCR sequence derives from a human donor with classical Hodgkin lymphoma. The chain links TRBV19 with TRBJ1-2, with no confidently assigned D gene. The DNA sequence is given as TGTGCCAGTAGTACTGATGCCACATACTATGGCTACACCTTC. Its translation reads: CASSTDATYYGYTF.